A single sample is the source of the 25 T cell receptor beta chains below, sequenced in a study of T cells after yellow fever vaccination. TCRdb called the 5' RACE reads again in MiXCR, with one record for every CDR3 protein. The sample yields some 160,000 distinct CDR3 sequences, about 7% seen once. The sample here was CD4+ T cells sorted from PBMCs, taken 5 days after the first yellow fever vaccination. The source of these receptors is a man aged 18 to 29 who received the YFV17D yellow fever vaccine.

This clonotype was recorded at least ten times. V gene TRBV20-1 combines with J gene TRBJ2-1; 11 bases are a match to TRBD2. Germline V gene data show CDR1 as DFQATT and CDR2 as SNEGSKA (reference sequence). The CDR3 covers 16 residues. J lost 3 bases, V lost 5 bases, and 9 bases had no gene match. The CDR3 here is CSAFHSGGAVYNEQFF. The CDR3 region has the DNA TGCAGTGCTTTTCATAGCGGGGGGGCGGTCTACAATGAGCAGTTCTTC.

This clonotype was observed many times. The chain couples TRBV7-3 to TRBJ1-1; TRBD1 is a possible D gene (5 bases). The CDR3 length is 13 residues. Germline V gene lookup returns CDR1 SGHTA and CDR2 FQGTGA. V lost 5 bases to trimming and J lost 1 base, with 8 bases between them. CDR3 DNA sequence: TGTGCCAGCAGCGGCGGGGGGAACACTGAAGCTTTCTTT. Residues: CASSGGGNTEAFF.

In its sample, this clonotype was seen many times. The CDR3 DNA reads TGTGCCAGCAGCAAATGGGCAGGGAGCTCCTACGAGCAGTACGTC. Encoded protein: CASSKWAGSSYEQYV. The chain couples TRBV21-1 to TRBJ2-7. TRBV21-1 is annotated as a pseudogene. This CDR3 is built from 15 residues.

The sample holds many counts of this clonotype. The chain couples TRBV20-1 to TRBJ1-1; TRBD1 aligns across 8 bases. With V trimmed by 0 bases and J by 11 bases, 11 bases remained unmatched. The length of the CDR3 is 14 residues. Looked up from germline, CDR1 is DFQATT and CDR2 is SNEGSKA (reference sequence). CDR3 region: CSARDPKSDRVAFF. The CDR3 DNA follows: TGCAGTGCTAGAGATCCGAAATCGGACAGGGTGGCTTTCTTT.

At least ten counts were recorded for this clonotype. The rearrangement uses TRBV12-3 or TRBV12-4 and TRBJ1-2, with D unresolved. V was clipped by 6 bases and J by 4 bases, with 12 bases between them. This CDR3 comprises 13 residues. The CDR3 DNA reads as TGTGCCAGCAGGAACTCGTGGGGCTATGGCTACACCTTC. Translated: CASRNSWGYGYTF.

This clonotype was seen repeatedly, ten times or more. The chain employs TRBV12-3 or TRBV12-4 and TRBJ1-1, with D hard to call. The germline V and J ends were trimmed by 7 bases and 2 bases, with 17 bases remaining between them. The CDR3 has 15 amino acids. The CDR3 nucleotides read TGTGCCAGCACCCAAAGTGTAGTGCCCAACACTGAAGCTTTCTTT. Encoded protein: CASTQSVVPNTEAFF.

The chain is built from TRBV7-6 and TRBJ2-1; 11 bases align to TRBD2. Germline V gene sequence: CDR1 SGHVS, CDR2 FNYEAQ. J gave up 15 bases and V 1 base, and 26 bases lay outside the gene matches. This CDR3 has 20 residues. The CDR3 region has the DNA TGTGCCAGCAGCTTAGAGGCCGGTGGGTTAGCGGGGGGGCGAATCAGTACGCTGTTCTTC. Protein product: CASSLEAGGLAGGRISTLFF.

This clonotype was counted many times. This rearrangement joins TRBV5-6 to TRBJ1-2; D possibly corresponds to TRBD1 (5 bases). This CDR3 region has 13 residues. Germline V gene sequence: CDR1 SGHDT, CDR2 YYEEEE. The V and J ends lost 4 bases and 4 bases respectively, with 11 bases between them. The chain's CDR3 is CASSLDSPYGYTF. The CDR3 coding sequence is TGTGCCAGCAGCCTCGACAGCCCCTATGGCTACACCTTC.

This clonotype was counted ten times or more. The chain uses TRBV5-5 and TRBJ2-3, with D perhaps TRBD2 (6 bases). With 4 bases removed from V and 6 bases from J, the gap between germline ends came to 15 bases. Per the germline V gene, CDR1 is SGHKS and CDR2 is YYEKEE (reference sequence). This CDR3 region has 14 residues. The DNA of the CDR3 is TGTGCCAGCAGCCTAGTCGTTGGAGGGGATACGCAGTATTTT. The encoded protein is CASSLVVGGDTQYF.

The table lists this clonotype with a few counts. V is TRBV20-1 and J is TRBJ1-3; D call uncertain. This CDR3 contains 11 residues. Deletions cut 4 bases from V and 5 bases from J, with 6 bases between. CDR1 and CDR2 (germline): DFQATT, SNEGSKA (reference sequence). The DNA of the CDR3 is TGCAGTGCTAACCTGCGAAACACCATATATTTT. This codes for CSANLRNTIYF.

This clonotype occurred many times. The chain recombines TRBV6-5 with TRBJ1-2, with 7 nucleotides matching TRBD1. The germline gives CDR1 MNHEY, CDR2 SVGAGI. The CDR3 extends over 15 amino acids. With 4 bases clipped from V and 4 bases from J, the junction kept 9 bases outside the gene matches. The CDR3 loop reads CASSSPKQGIYGYTF. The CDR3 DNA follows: TGTGCCAGCAGTTCACCGAAACAGGGGATCTATGGCTACACCTTC.

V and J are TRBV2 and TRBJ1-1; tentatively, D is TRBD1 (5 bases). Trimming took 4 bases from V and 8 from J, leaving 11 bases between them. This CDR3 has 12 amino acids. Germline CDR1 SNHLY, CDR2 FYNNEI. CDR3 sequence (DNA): TGTGCCAGCAGTGGAGACAGCCCAGAAGCTTTCTTT. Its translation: CASSGDSPEAFF.

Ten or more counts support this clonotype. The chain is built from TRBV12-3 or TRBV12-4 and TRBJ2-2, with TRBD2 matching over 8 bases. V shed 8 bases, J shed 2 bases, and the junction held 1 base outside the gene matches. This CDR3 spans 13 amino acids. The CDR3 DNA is TGTGCCAGCGGGACTAGAAACACCGGGGAGCTGTTTTTT. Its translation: CASGTRNTGELFF.

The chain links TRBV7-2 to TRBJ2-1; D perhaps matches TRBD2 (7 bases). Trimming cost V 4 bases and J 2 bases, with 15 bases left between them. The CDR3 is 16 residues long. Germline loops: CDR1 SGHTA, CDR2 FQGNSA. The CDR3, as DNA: TGTGCCAGCAGCTCTACCCGAGGGGGGGCCTACAATGAGCAGTTCTTC. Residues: CASSSTRGGAYNEQFF.

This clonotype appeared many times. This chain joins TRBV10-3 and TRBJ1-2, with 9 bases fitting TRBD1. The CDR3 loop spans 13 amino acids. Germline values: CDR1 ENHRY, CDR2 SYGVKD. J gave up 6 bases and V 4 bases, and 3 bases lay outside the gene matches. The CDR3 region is CAISAQGADGYTF. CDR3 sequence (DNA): TGTGCCATCAGTGCACAGGGGGCGGATGGCTACACCTTC.

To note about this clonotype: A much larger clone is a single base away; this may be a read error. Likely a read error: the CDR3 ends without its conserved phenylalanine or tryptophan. The chain's CDR3 is CASSPHPIKWQETQYL. CDR3 in DNA: TGTGCCAGCAGCCCTCATCCCATTAAGTGGCAAGAGACCCAGTACCTC. The V call is TRBV3-1, the J call TRBJ2-5, with no clear D. Germline V gene lookup returns CDR1 LGHDT and CDR2 YNNKEL (reference sequence). This CDR3 is built from 16 residues. Trimming stripped 4 bases from V and 2 bases from J, with 17 bases between.

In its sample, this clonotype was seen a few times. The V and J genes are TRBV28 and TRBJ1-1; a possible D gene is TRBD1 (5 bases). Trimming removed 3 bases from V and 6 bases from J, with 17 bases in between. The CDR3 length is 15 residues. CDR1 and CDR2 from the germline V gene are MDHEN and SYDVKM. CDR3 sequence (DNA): TGTGCCAGCAGTTTGGGGGGTGCAGGACGCGCTGAAGCTTTCTTT. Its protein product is CASSLGGAGRAEAFF.

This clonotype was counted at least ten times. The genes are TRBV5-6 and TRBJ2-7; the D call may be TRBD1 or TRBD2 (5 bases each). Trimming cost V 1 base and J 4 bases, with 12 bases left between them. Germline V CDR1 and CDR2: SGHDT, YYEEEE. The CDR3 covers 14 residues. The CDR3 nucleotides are TGTGCCAGCAGCTTGCGGGGCTTCGTATACGAGCAGTACGTC. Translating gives CASSLRGFVYEQYV.

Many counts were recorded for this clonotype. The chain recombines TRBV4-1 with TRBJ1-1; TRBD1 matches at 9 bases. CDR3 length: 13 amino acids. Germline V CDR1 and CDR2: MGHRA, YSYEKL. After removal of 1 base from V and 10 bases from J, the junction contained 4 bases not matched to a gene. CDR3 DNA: TGCGCCAGCAGCCAAGGACAGGGGGGCGGAGCTTTCTTT. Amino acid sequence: CASSQGQGGGAFF.

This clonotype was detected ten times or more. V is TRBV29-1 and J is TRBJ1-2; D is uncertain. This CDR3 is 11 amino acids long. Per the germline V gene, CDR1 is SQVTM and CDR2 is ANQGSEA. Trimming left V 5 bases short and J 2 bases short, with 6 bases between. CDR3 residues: CSVYLNYGYTF. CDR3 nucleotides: TGCAGCGTTTATCTGAACTATGGCTACACCTTC.

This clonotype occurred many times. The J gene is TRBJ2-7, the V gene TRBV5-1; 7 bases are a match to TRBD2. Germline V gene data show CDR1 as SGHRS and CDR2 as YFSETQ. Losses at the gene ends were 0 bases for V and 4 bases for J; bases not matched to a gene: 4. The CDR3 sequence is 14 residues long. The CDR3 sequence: CASSLVGGGYEQYF. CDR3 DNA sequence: TGCGCCAGCAGCTTGGTGGGGGGGGGGTACGAGCAGTACTTC.

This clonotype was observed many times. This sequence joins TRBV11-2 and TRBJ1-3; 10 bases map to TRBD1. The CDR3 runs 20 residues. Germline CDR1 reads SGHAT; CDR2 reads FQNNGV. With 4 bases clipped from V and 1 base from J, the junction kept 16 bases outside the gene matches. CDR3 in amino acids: CASSYIQGQGGLRSGNTIYF. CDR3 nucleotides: TGTGCCAGCAGCTACATTCAAGGACAGGGGGGATTGAGGTCTGGAAACACCATATATTTT.

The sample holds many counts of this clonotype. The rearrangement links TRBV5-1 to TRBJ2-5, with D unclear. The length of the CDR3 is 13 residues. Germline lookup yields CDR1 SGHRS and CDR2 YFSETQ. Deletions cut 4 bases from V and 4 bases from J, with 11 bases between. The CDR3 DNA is TGCGCCAGCAGCCTCGAGTTTTTAGAGACCCAGTACTTC. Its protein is CASSLEFLETQYF.

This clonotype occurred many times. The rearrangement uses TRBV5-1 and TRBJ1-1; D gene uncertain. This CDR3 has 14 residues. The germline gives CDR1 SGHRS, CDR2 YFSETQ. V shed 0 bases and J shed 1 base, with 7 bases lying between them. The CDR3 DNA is TGCGCCAGCAGCTTGGAACCGACGAACACTGAAGCTTTCTTT. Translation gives CASSLEPTNTEAFF. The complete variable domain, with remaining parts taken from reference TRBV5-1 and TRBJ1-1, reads KAGVTQTPRYLIKTRGQQVTLSCSPISGHRSVSWYQQTPGQGLQFLFEYFSETQRNKGNFPGRFSGRQFSNSRSEMNVSTLELGDSALYLCASSLEPTNTEAFFGQGTRLTVV.

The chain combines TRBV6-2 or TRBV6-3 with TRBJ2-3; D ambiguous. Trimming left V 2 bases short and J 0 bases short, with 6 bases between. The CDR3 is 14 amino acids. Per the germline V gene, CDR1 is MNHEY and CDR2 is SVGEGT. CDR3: CASSYGRSTDTQYF. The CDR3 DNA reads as TGTGCCAGCAGTTACGGACGGAGCACAGATACGCAGTATTTT.